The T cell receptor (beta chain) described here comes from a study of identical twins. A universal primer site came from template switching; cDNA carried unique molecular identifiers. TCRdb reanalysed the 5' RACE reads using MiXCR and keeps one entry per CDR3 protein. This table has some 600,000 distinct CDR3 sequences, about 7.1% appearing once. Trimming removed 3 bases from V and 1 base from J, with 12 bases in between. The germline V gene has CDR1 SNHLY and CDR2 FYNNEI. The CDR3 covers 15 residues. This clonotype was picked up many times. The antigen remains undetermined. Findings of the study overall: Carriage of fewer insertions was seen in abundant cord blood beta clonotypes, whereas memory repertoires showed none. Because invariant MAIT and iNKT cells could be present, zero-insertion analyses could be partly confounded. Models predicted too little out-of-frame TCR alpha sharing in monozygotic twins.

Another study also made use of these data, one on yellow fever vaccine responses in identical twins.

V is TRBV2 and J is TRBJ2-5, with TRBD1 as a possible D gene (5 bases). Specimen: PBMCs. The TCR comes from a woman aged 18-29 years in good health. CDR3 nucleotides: TGTGCCAGCAGTGATCTTTTGACAGTCCAAGAGACCCAGTACTTC. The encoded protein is CASSDLLTVQETQYF. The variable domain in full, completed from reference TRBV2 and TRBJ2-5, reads EPEVTQTPSHQVTQMGQEVILRCVPISNHLYFYWYRQILGQKVEFLVSFYNNEISEKSEIFDDQFSVERPDGSNFTLKIRSTKLEDSAMYFCASSDLLTVQETQYFGPGTRLLVL.